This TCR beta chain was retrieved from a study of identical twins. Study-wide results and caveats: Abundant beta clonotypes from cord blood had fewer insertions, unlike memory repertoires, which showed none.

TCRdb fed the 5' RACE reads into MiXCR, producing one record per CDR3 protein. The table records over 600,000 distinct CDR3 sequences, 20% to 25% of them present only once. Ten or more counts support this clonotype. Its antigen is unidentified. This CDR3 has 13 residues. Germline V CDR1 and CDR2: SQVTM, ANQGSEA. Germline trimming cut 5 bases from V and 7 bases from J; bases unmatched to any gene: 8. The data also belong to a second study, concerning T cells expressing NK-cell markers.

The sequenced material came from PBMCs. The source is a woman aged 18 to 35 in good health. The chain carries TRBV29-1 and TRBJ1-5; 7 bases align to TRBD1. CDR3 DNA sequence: TGCAGCGTTTCTCAGGGGGTGTGGCAGCCCCAGCATTTT. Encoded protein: CSVSQGVWQPQHF.